The TCR beta chain under discussion was sequenced for a study of long-term antiretroviral therapy in people with HIV. Sequencing relied on immunoSEQ assay v3.0, run at survey level. This table comes from immunoSEQ multiplex PCR, and its TCRdb copy is limited to in-frame clones, with some not included. The table lists about 22,000 clones, more than 80% of them singletons, with roughly 18% in the top ten. CDR1 and CDR2 from the germline V gene are MDHEN and SYDVKM. The CDR3 extends over 11 amino acids. Trimming removed 5 bases at V and 8 bases at J, with 8 bases between. The V gene is TRBV28, the J gene TRBJ2-3; D uncertain. This TCR derives from a man in his forties or fifties with HIV. The input for sequencing was unsorted PBMCs, taken 0.5 years before starting antiretroviral therapy. CDR3 coding DNA: TGTGCCAGCAGTAGGACGGGTACGCAGTATTTT. This gives the protein CASSRTGTQYF.